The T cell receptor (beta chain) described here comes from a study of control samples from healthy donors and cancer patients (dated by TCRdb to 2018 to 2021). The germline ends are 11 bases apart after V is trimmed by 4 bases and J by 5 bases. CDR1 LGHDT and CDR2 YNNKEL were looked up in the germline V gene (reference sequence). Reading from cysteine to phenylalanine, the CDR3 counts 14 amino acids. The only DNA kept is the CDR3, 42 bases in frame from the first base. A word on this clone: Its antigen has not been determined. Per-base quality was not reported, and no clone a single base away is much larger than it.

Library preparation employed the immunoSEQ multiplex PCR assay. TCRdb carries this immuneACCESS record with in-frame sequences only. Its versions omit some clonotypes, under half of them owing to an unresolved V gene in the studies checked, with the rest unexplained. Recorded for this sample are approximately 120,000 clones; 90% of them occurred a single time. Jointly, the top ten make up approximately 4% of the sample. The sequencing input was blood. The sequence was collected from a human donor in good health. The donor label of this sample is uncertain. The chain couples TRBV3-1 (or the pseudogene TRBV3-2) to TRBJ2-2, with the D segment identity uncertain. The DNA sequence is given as TGTGCCAGCAGCCTACCACAGCGAACCGGGGAGCTGTTTTTT. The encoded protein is CASSLPQRTGELFF.